These 30 T cell receptor beta chains originate from one sample sequenced in a study of blood T cell repertoires in COVID-19. Assay used: immunoSEQ multiplex PCR; TCRdb lists only in-frame clones, some missing. Of about 89,000 clones listed, roughly 80% are singletons. Input material: peripheral blood. The receptors derive from a human donor in a cohort sampled during active COVID-19.

The genes are TRBV25-1 and TRBJ2-1; 7 positions agree with TRBD2. Germline V CDR1 and CDR2: MGHDK, SYGVNS. The CDR3 has 14 amino acids. Germline trimming cut 4 bases from V and 1 base from J; bases unmatched to any gene: 1. CDR3 sequence: CASSVGGSYNEQFF. The DNA of the CDR3 is TGTGCCAGCAGTGTCGGGGGGTCCTACAATGAGCAGTTCTTC.

The rearrangement links TRBV4-3 to TRBJ2-1; TRBD2 matches at 11 bases. J gave up 2 bases and V 2 bases, and 2 bases lay outside the gene matches. CDR1 and CDR2 (germline): LGHNA, YSLEER. CDR3 length: 16 amino acids. The CDR3 DNA follows: TGCGCCAGCAGCCAAATTAGCGGGAGGGCCTACAATGAGCAGTTCTTC. This gives the protein CASSQISGRAYNEQFF.

The chain has TRBV6-6 and TRBJ2-3; 9 nucleotides agree with TRBD1. Per the germline V gene, CDR1 is MNHNY and CDR2 is SVGAGI (reference sequence). After removal of 2 bases from V and 0 bases from J, the junction contained 0 bases not matched to a gene. The CDR3 consists of 15 residues. Written as DNA, the CDR3 is TGTGCCAGCAGTTACGGGACAGGGAGCACAGATACGCAGTATTTT. Encoded protein: CASSYGTGSTDTQYF.

The J gene is TRBJ2-7, the V gene TRBV4-1; D is uncertain. Trimming cost V 2 bases and J 3 bases, with 8 bases left between them. The CDR3 has 13 amino acids. The V gene's germline CDR1 is MGHRA and CDR2 YSYEKL. The CDR3 DNA follows: TGCGCCAGCAGCCAACCTGGCAGCTACGAGCAGTACTTC. The encoded protein is CASSQPGSYEQYF.

The rearrangement joins TRBV14 to TRBJ2-3, with a possible D match to TRBD1 (6 bases). Per the germline V gene, CDR1 is SGHDN and CDR2 is FVKESK. This CDR3 comprises 16 residues. V was clipped by 4 bases and J by 2 bases, with 16 bases between them. The CDR3 loop reads CASSRETGSPTDTQYF. The CDR3, as DNA: TGTGCCAGCAGCCGGGAGACAGGTTCTCCCACAGATACGCAGTATTTT.

The chain recombines TRBV18 with TRBJ2-2; 7 bases line up with TRBD1. CDR3 length equals 14 residues. CDR1 is KGHSH and CDR2 is LQKENI in the germline V gene. V dropped 2 bases and J dropped 7; count of bases not matched to a gene: 4. The CDR3 nucleotides are TGTGCCAGCTCACCAGGGACAGAGGTCGGGGAGCTGTTTTTT. It encodes CASSPGTEVGELFF.

The chain has TRBV29-1 and TRBJ2-3; D might be TRBD2 (5 bases). V shed 4 bases and J shed 4 bases, with 9 bases lying between them. The CDR3 is 12 amino acids. Per germline, CDR1 SQVTM and CDR2 ANQGSEA. The CDR3 bases are TGCAGCGTTGTTGAACTAGCAGATACGCAGTATTTT. Translated, it gives CSVVELADTQYF.

The chain links TRBV28 to TRBJ1-5; 12 bases map to TRBD1. V lost 3 bases and J lost 4; bases outside the gene matches: 4. Germline CDR1 and CDR2: MDHEN and SYDVKM. The length of the CDR3 is 16 residues. CDR3 residues: CASSFSGQGANQPQHF. The CDR3, as DNA: TGTGCCAGCAGTTTTTCGGGACAGGGGGCGAATCAGCCCCAGCATTTT.

This chain links TRBV28 with TRBJ2-4; tentative D call: TRBD2 (6 bases). Trimming removed 0 bases at V and 6 bases at J, with 6 bases between. This CDR3 is built from 13 residues. Per germline, CDR1 MDHEN and CDR2 SYDVKM. CDR3: CASSLWRGNIQYF. CDR3 coding DNA: TGTGCCAGCAGTTTATGGCGGGGAAACATTCAGTACTTC.

V and J are TRBV3-1 (or the pseudogene TRBV3-2) and TRBJ2-3; tentative D call: TRBD1 (5 bases). The V end lost 3 bases, the J end lost 2 bases, and 9 bases lay between the germline ends. This CDR3 is built from 14 residues. In germline, CDR1 is LGHDT, CDR2 YNNKEL (reference sequence). As DNA, the CDR3 is TGTGCCAGCAGCCACCAGGGAATCACAGATACGCAGTATTTT. It yields the protein CASSHQGITDTQYF.

The chain combines TRBV4-3 with TRBJ2-5, with a possible D match to TRBD1 (6 bases). V lost 0 bases, J lost 3 bases, and 11 bases lay in between. The CDR3 is 15 residues long. Germline CDR1 reads LGHNA; CDR2 reads YSLEER. CDR3 amino acids: CASSQEGTPEETQYF. In nucleotides, the CDR3 is TGCGCCAGCAGCCAAGAGGGGACACCCGAAGAGACCCAGTACTTC.

This clone was seen only once. The chain couples TRBV6-7 to TRBJ2-1, with 16 bases identical to TRBD2. TRBV6-7 is an ORF, and what it does is uncertain. V shed 2 bases, J shed 8 bases, and the junction held 15 bases outside the gene matches. The CDR3 is made up of 20 amino acids. In nucleotides, the CDR3 is TGTGCCAGCAGTTACCCCGGGACTAGCGGGAGGGCTACAATACTTGATGAGCAGTTCTTC. Protein: CASSYPGTSGRATILDEQFF.

This clone was observed a few times. The chain couples TRBV28 to TRBJ1-6; 9 bases line up with TRBD1. CDR3 size: 15 residues. CDR1 is MDHEN and CDR2 is SYDVKM in the germline V gene. The J segment lost 11 bases and the V segment lost 4 bases, leaving 9 bases of the junction unmatched. The CDR3 DNA follows: TGTGCCAGCAGTTCATCCGGGACAGGGAGGACACCCCTCCACTTT. Translated, it gives CASSSSGTGRTPLHF.

The genes are TRBV11-1 and TRBJ2-1, with 7 bases identical to TRBD2. The CDR3 is 14 residues long. Per the germline V gene, CDR1 is SGHAT and CDR2 is FQDESV (reference sequence). J lost 1 base, V lost 4 bases, and 1 base had no gene match. Here the CDR3 DNA reads TGTGCCAGCAGCTGGGGACTATCCTACAATGAGCAGTTCTTC. Translating gives CASSWGLSYNEQFF.

The chain links TRBV19 to TRBJ2-7; 8 bases map to TRBD2. This CDR3 is 16 amino acids long. V lost 5 bases to trimming and J lost 8 bases; unmatched junction nucleotides: 17. Germline CDR1 LNHDA, CDR2 SQIVND (reference sequence). The CDR3: CASSLRTSRTKLKQYF. The CDR3 DNA follows: TGTGCCAGTAGTCTCCGGACTAGCAGGACGAAGTTAAAGCAGTACTTC.

The chain links TRBV2 to TRBJ2-1, with 9 positions matching TRBD1. The CDR3 is 14 amino acids. The junction had 4 bases not matched to a gene; V was cut back by 8 bases and J by 2 bases. Germline CDR1 and CDR2: SNHLY and FYNNEI. The CDR3 loop is CASHRGLTYNEQFF. CDR3 in DNA: TGTGCCAGCCACAGGGGGCTCACCTACAATGAGCAGTTCTTC. The full variable domain, completed using reference TRBV2 and TRBJ2-1, is EPEVTQTPSHQVTQMGQEVILRCVPISNHLYFYWYRQILGQKVEFLVSFYNNEISEKSEIFDDQFSVERPDGSNFTLKIRSTKLEDSAMYFCASHRGLTYNEQFFGPGTRLTVL.

The chain combines TRBV19 with TRBJ2-7; 13 bases are a match to TRBD2. CDR3 length: 15 amino acids. The V gene end was trimmed by 6 bases and the J gene end by 7 bases; junction bases not matched to a gene: 9. Germline CDR1 and CDR2: LNHDA and SQIVND (reference sequence). The CDR3 spells CASSDGLAGVGEQYF. Written as DNA, the CDR3 is TGTGCCAGTAGCGACGGACTAGCGGGAGTGGGGGAGCAGTACTTC.

This clone was recorded once. The chain carries TRBV6-2 or TRBV6-3 and TRBJ2-1; a weak D match, TRBD2 (5 bases). Trimming took off 4 bases at V and 2 bases at J, with 15 bases between the two ends. Germline V CDR1 and CDR2: MNHEY, SVGEGT. This CDR3 is built from 16 residues. In nucleotides, the CDR3 is TGTGCCAGCAGTTGGGAGACCAGGTATCCCTACAATGAGCAGTTCTTC. It codes for CASSWETRYPYNEQFF.

The rearrangement links TRBV30 to TRBJ1-4; D is possibly TRBD1 (5 bases). The CDR3 is made up of 15 amino acids. Per the germline V gene, CDR1 is GTSNPN and CDR2 is SVGIG (reference sequence). V was shortened by 2 bases and J by 3 bases, with 13 bases between the two germline ends. This CDR3 reads CAWSRSGGSNEKLFF. As DNA, the CDR3 is TGTGCCTGGAGTCGATCGGGGGGTTCTAATGAAAAACTGTTTTTT.

The chain carries TRBV5-4 and TRBJ2-5; TRBD1 is a possible D gene (5 bases). Germline V CDR1 and CDR2: SGHNT, YYREEE (reference sequence). The V gene lost 3 bases and the J gene lost 4 bases, with 10 bases spanning the gap. The CDR3 covers 13 residues. The CDR3 spells CASSSLDRETQYF. CDR3 coding DNA: TGTGCCAGCAGCTCGCTCGACAGAGAGACCCAGTACTTC.

This clone has only one observation. The V gene is TRBV18, the J gene TRBJ2-1, with 9 bases fitting TRBD2. With V trimmed by 3 bases and J by 0 bases, 9 bases remained unmatched. Germline-derived CDR1 and CDR2 are KGHSH and LQKENI. The CDR3 contains 18 residues. The CDR3 spells CASSPRPSGKSSYNEQFF. For the CDR3, the DNA is TGTGCCAGCTCACCCCGGCCTAGCGGGAAGAGCTCCTACAATGAGCAGTTCTTC.

The CDR3 region is CASSLGLAGGDYNEQFF. The CDR3 DNA sequence: TGCGCCAGCAGCCTAGGACTAGCGGGGGGTGATTACAATGAGCAGTTCTTC. The V and J genes are TRBV5-1 and TRBJ2-1; 14 bases are shared with TRBD2. CDR1 and CDR2 from the germline V gene are SGHRS and YFSETQ. Trimming removed 4 bases from V and 4 bases from J; junction bases left unmatched: 7. The CDR3 is made up of 17 amino acids.

This clone was counted many times. The chain uses TRBV27 and TRBJ1-4; 8 bases fit TRBD1. J was trimmed by 5 bases and V by 4 bases; bases with no gene match: 6. This CDR3 contains 15 residues. The germline V gene has CDR1 MNHEY and CDR2 SMNVEV (reference sequence). CDR3 nucleotide sequence: TGTGCCAGCAGTTGGACAGGGAGATGGAATGAAAAACTGTTTTTT. Translation: CASSWTGRWNEKLFF.

The rearrangement uses TRBV10-3 and TRBJ2-5; 9 nucleotides match TRBD2. In germline, CDR1 is ENHRY, CDR2 SYGVKD. The CDR3 consists of 15 residues. The CDR3 sequence is CGTSGAGGPRETQYF. As DNA, the CDR3 is TGTGGGACCTCGGGTGCGGGAGGGCCCCGAGAGACCCAGTACTTC.

The rearrangement joins TRBV30 to TRBJ2-1, with 13 bases fitting TRBD2. CDR1 is GTSNPN, CDR2 SVGIG, per germline (reference sequence). The V segment lost 1 base and the J segment 3 bases; nucleotides outside the gene matches: 6. The CDR3 covers 17 residues. CDR3 bases: TGTGCCTGGAGTGGGACTAGCGGGAGTGTTTACTACAATGAGCAGTTCTTC. Amino acids: CAWSGTSGSVYYNEQFF.

The CDR3 is CASSEWREGDQPQHF. The CDR3 DNA sequence: TGTGCCAGCAGTGAGTGGAGGGAGGGGGATCAGCCCCAGCATTTT. The chain carries TRBV2 and TRBJ1-5, with D possibly being TRBD1 (6 bases). Germline V gives CDR1 SNHLY, CDR2 FYNNEI. The CDR3 is made up of 15 amino acids. V was trimmed by 3 bases and J by 5 bases, leaving 14 bases between them.

The chain combines TRBV19 with TRBJ2-2, with D unclear. From germline, CDR1 is LNHDA and CDR2 SQIVND (reference sequence). Trimming took off 0 bases at V and 4 bases at J, with 6 bases between the two ends. The CDR3 consists of 14 residues. This chain's CDR3 is CASSIDSTTGELFF. CDR3 sequence (DNA): TGTGCCAGTAGTATAGATAGTACCACCGGGGAGCTGTTTTTT. Complete variable domain (other parts from reference TRBV19 and TRBJ2-2): DGGITQSPKYLFRKEGQNVTLSCEQNLNHDAMYWYRQDPGQGLRLIYYSQIVNDFQKGDIAEGYSVSREKKESFPLTVTSAQKNPTAFYLCASSIDSTTGELFFGEGSRLTVL.

The rearrangement joins TRBV3-1 (or the pseudogene TRBV3-2) to TRBJ2-1; the match to TRBD1 covers 9 bases. The ends lost 1 base at V and 6 bases at J; junction bases unmatched: 7. The CDR3 is 16 amino acids. CDR1 and CDR2 (germline): LGHDT, YNNKEL (reference sequence). The CDR3 sequence: CASSQVAGQGFNEQFF. For the CDR3, the DNA is TGTGCCAGCAGCCAAGTCGCTGGACAGGGGTTCAATGAGCAGTTCTTC.

This sequence joins TRBV29-1 and TRBJ1-6; D is unresolved. V gave up 6 bases and J gave up 6 bases, with 9 bases separating them. The length of the CDR3 is 12 residues. CDR1 and CDR2 (germline): SQVTM, ANQGSEA. Here the CDR3 DNA reads TGCAGCGTCGGAGAGGGTAATTCACCCCTCCACTTT. Its translation: CSVGEGNSPLHF.

This clone was detected a few times. The CDR3 DNA reads TGTGCCAGCAGTGAATTTTTGACAGGGAATACCTACGAGCAGTACTTC. This translates into CASSEFLTGNTYEQYF. The chain joins TRBV2 to TRBJ2-7; 7 bases line up with TRBD1. J gave up 2 bases and V 2 bases, and 9 bases lay outside the gene matches. The CDR3 contains 16 residues. Germline V lookup: CDR1 SNHLY, CDR2 FYNNEI.